Shown below are 32 T cell receptor beta chains from a single sample sequenced in a study of blood T cell repertoires in COVID-19. Method: immunoSEQ multiplex PCR; TCRdb's copy keeps in-frame clones and lacks some. In the table there are about 140,000 clones, more than 75% of which are singletons. Sequenced input: peripheral blood. Receptor source: a man older than 75 with acute or convalescent COVID-19.

The chain employs TRBV10-3 and TRBJ2-7, with D perhaps matching TRBD2 (5 bases). Germline CDR1 reads ENHRY; CDR2 reads SYGVKD. The V and J ends lost 6 bases and 3 bases respectively, with 9 bases between them. CDR3 size: 12 residues. CDR3 sequence reads: CAISGERYEQYF. CDR3 nucleotide sequence: TGTGCCATCAGCGGGGAACGCTACGAGCAGTACTTC.

The chain combines TRBV4-2 with TRBJ1-6, with 7 bases that match TRBD1. There are 17 residues in the CDR3. Germline loops: CDR1 LGHNA, CDR2 YNFKEQ. Trimming cost V 4 bases and J 6 bases; bases outside gene matches: 12. The CDR3 DNA reads TGTGCCAGCAGCCGACCCGGGCCGGGACAGACTAATTCACCCCTCCACTTT. As protein: CASSRPGPGQTNSPLHF.

The chain combines TRBV5-1 with TRBJ1-1; D is unresolved. This CDR3 has 15 residues. Germline values: CDR1 SGHRS, CDR2 YFSETQ. V lost 6 bases and J 2 bases, leaving 17 bases between the germline ends. The CDR3 DNA is TGCGCCAGCACCACTCCCGGTGTATCTAACACTGAAGCTTTCTTT. The encoded protein is CASTTPGVSNTEAFF.

The table lists this clone with a few counts. The chain is built from TRBV7-9 and TRBJ1-5; 7 bases match TRBD1. Germline loops: CDR1 SEHNR, CDR2 FQNEAQ (reference sequence). The ends lost 5 bases at V and 6 bases at J; junction bases unmatched: 13. This CDR3 has 16 residues. In nucleotides, the CDR3 is TGTGCCAGCAGCGGCGGCGTTTCACAGGGGACTCAGCCCCAGCATTTT. Translation gives CASSGGVSQGTQPQHF.

This clone has only one observation. This rearrangement joins TRBV5-1 to TRBJ1-4; maybe TRBD1 (5 bases). V was pared by 4 bases and J by 0 bases, with 10 bases between. Germline V lookup: CDR1 SGHRS, CDR2 YFSETQ. There are 15 residues in the CDR3. The DNA for the CDR3 is TGCGCCAGCAGCCCGGACACCGCAACTAATGAAAAACTGTTTTTT. Encoded protein: CASSPDTATNEKLFF.

The chain has TRBV11-2 and TRBJ2-1, with 9 positions matching TRBD2. Trimming at V came to 5 bases and at J to 2 bases, leaving 7 bases not matched to a gene. CDR3 length equals 16 residues. CDR1 is SGHAT, CDR2 FQNNGV, per germline. The CDR3 spells CASSHYIAGAYNEQFF. DNA of the CDR3: TGTGCCAGCAGCCATTACATAGCGGGGGCCTACAATGAGCAGTTCTTC.

The chain has TRBV6-2 or TRBV6-3 and TRBJ1-3; perhaps TRBD1 as D (5 bases). The CDR3 contains 14 residues. V was shortened by 4 bases and J by 4 bases, with 11 bases between the two germline ends. Looked up from germline, CDR1 is MNHEY and CDR2 is SVGEGT. The CDR3 coding sequence is TGTGCCAGCAGTTTTAGGGGTACCGGAAACACCATATATTTT. This codes for CASSFRGTGNTIYF.

J is TRBJ2-2 and V is TRBV28; 9 nucleotides agree with TRBD2. Germline V gene data show CDR1 as MDHEN and CDR2 as SYDVKM. Trimming cost V 2 bases and J 6 bases; bases outside gene matches: 10. This CDR3 has 17 amino acids. This CDR3 reads CASSLDLQGLAPGELFF. DNA of the CDR3: TGTGCCAGCAGTTTAGACCTACAGGGACTAGCCCCCGGGGAGCTGTTTTTT.

The chain is built from TRBV28 and TRBJ2-2; the match to TRBD1 covers 7 bases. Trimming took 3 bases from V and 3 from J; bases not matched to a gene: 4. CDR1 MDHEN and CDR2 SYDVKM come from the germline V gene. This CDR3 region has 15 residues. In nucleotides, the CDR3 is TGTGCCAGCAGTTTTAGGCAGGGGGACACCGGGGAGCTGTTTTTT. The encoded protein is CASSFRQGDTGELFF.

The CDR3 protein is CASSSQGTEAFF. The CDR3, as DNA: TGCGCCAGCAGCAGTCAGGGGACTGAAGCTTTCTTT. The chain joins TRBV5-1 to TRBJ1-1, with D maybe TRBD1 (6 bases). Trimming removed 4 bases at V and 5 bases at J, with 9 bases between. CDR3 length equals 12 residues. Germline V CDR1 and CDR2: SGHRS, YFSETQ.

The rearrangement joins TRBV5-1 to TRBJ2-3; 10 nucleotides agree with TRBD2. Per the germline V gene, CDR1 is SGHRS and CDR2 is YFSETQ. The CDR3 totals 17 residues. The V gene end was trimmed by 0 bases and the J gene end by 0 bases; junction bases not matched to a gene: 4. CDR3 bases: TGCGCCAGCAGCTTGGTTAGCGGGGGGCGTAGCACAGATACGCAGTATTTT. Amino acid sequence: CASSLVSGGRSTDTQYF. The variable domain in full, completed from reference TRBV5-1 and TRBJ2-3, reads KAGVTQTPRYLIKTRGQQVTLSCSPISGHRSVSWYQQTPGQGLQFLFEYFSETQRNKGNFPGRFSGRQFSNSRSEMNVSTLELGDSALYLCASSLVSGGRSTDTQYFGPGTRLTVL.

The chain combines TRBV18 with TRBJ2-7; 9 bases agree with TRBD1. The CDR3 has 15 residues. With V trimmed by 0 bases and J by 3 bases, 3 bases remained unmatched. Germline assignment: CDR1 KGHSH and CDR2 LQKENI. The CDR3 protein is CASSPPGQGYYEQYF. The CDR3 DNA reads TGTGCCAGCTCACCACCGGGACAGGGCTACTACGAGCAGTACTTC.

The chain joins TRBV6-5 to TRBJ2-3, with D hard to call. The CDR3 consists of 14 residues. Germline V gene sequence: CDR1 MNHEY, CDR2 SVGAGI. Trimming stripped 2 bases from V and 2 bases from J, with 8 bases between. This chain's CDR3 is CASSYALSTDTQYF. DNA of the CDR3: TGTGCCAGCAGTTACGCCCTATCCACAGATACGCAGTATTTT.

The chain employs TRBV7-6 and TRBJ2-7; D not resolved. This CDR3 contains 16 residues. Trimming shortened V by 0 bases and J by 3 bases, and 15 bases separated the two germline ends. The V gene's germline CDR1 is SGHVS and CDR2 FNYEAQ. The CDR3, as DNA: TGTGCCAGCAGCTTAGCGTCAGGAATATTGGGCTACGAGCAGTACTTC. It specifies CASSLASGILGYEQYF. The complete variable domain, with remaining parts taken from reference TRBV7-6 and TRBJ2-7, reads GAGVSQSPRYKVTKRGQDVALRCDPISGHVSLYWYRQALGQGPEFLTYFNYEAQQDKSGLPNDRFSAERPEGSISTLTIQRTEQRDSAMYRCASSLASGILGYEQYFGPGTRLTVT.

This rearrangement joins TRBV9 to TRBJ2-2; TRBD1 matches 9 bases. The CDR3 consists of 17 residues. After removal of 4 bases from V and 4 bases from J, the junction contained 11 bases not matched to a gene. The germline CDR1 and CDR2 sequences are SGDLS and YYNGEE. CDR3 loop: CASSSVTGGGSTGELFF. CDR3 nucleotide sequence: TGTGCCAGCAGCTCGGTCACAGGGGGCGGGAGCACCGGGGAGCTGTTTTTT.

The V and J genes are TRBV18 and TRBJ2-3; 11 bases agree with TRBD2. Germline values: CDR1 KGHSH, CDR2 LQKENI. The CDR3 is 17 amino acids. After removal of 4 bases from V and 0 bases from J, the junction contained 6 bases not matched to a gene. The DNA for the CDR3 is TGTGCCAGCTCACTGACTAGCGGGGAGGCTAGCACAGATACGCAGTATTTT. Protein sequence: CASSLTSGEASTDTQYF.

Here the CDR3 reads CASSRDRVNTGELFF. Written as DNA, the CDR3 is TGTGCCAGCAGCAGAGACAGGGTGAACACCGGGGAGCTGTTTTTT. The V and J genes are TRBV2 and TRBJ2-2; 7 nucleotides align to TRBD1. The CDR3 covers 15 residues. The ends lost 6 bases at V and 1 base at J; junction bases unmatched: 5. Germline lookup yields CDR1 SNHLY and CDR2 FYNNEI.

The CDR3 coding sequence is TGTGCCAGCGGGGGACACCCAGGGCCGGGCCAGTACTTC. It encodes CASGGHPGPGQYF. The rearrangement uses TRBV7-2 and TRBJ2-5; a weak D match, TRBD1 (6 bases). V was shortened by 8 bases and J by 10 bases, with 20 bases between the two germline ends. The CDR3 spans 13 residues. Germline CDR1 and CDR2: SGHTA and FQGNSA.

The rearrangement links TRBV7-2 to TRBJ2-5; weak D call: TRBD1 (6 bases). Trimming removed 5 bases at V and 4 bases at J, with 20 bases between. The CDR3 is 16 residues long. Germline CDR1 SGHTA, CDR2 FQGNSA. The CDR3, as DNA: TGTGCCAGCAGCGCCCCGACAGGCGCCGAAAGAGAGACCCAGTACTTC. Protein product: CASSAPTGAERETQYF.

The gene calls are TRBV7-2 and TRBJ2-7; 9 nucleotides line up with TRBD2. This CDR3 contains 14 residues. The junction had 6 bases not matched to a gene; V was cut back by 5 bases and J by 4 bases. CDR1 SGHTA and CDR2 FQGNSA come from the germline V gene. Here the CDR3 reads CASSPASGIYEQYF. DNA for the CDR3: TGTGCCAGCAGCCCCGCTAGCGGGATTTACGAGCAGTACTTC. The full variable domain, in which reference TRBV7-2 and TRBJ2-7 provide the parts outside the CDR3, is GAGVSQSPSNKVTEKGKDVELRCDPISGHTALYWYRQSLGQGLEFLIYFQGNSAPDKSGLPSDRFSAERTGGSVSTLTIQRTQQEDSAVYLCASSPASGIYEQYFGPGTRLTVT.

The rearrangement joins TRBV7-6 to TRBJ2-1; TRBD2 is a possible D gene (6 bases). The CDR3 is 17 residues long. Trimming stripped 5 bases from V and 7 bases from J, with 24 bases between. Germline V gene data show CDR1 as SGHVS and CDR2 as FNYEAQ. In DNA form, the CDR3 reads TGTGCCAGCAGCCCAATAGGGGCAGCGGGCGGGCGGAATGAGCAGTTCTTC. Protein: CASSPIGAAGGRNEQFF.

The V gene is TRBV5-1, the J gene TRBJ2-2, with D maybe TRBD1 (6 bases). Germline V gene data show CDR1 as SGHRS and CDR2 as YFSETQ. The V gene lost 0 bases and the J gene lost 2 bases, with 8 bases spanning the gap. This CDR3 is built from 15 residues. The CDR3 DNA is TGCGCCAGCAGCTTGGACAGGGTAAACACCGGGGAGCTGTTTTTT. Encoded protein: CASSLDRVNTGELFF.

V gene TRBV20-1 combines with J gene TRBJ2-1; no clear D. The CDR3 consists of 11 residues. Trimming removed 2 bases at V and 9 bases at J, with 8 bases between. The V gene's germline CDR1 is DFQATT and CDR2 SNEGSKA (reference sequence). The DNA of the CDR3 is TGCAGTGCTAGAAAAACGGGTGAGCAGTTCTTC. It is translated as CSARKTGEQFF.

In its sample, this clone was seen a few times. The chain employs TRBV20-1 and TRBJ2-3; tentative D call: TRBD2 (5 bases). The germline gives CDR1 DFQATT, CDR2 SNEGSKA (reference sequence). The germline V and J ends were trimmed by 6 bases and 6 bases, with 10 bases remaining between them. This CDR3 comprises 11 residues. Written as DNA, the CDR3 is TGCAGTGCCCCCCGAGGGGATACGCAGTATTTT. It encodes CSAPRGDTQYF.

This chain connects TRBV11-2 to TRBJ2-1, with 8 positions matching TRBD1. The CDR3 is made up of 14 amino acids. The junction had 4 bases not matched to a gene; V was cut back by 5 bases and J by 4 bases. CDR1 and CDR2 from the germline V gene are SGHAT and FQNNGV. The CDR3 bases are TGTGCCAGCAGCCCGACAGGGGCGTACAATGAGCAGTTCTTC. Translation gives CASSPTGAYNEQFF. The full variable domain, its missing parts supplied by reference TRBV11-2 and TRBJ2-1, is EAGVAQSPRYKIIEKRQSVAFWCNPISGHATLYWYQQILGQGPKLLIQFQNNGVVDDSQLPKDRFSAERLKGVDSTLKIQPAKLEDSAVYLCASSPTGAYNEQFFGPGTRLTVL.

The gene calls are TRBV28 and TRBJ1-5, with a weak D call TRBD1 (5 bases). V was cut by 8 bases and J by 3 bases, with 8 bases left in between. The CDR3 spans 12 residues. Germline V gives CDR1 MDHEN, CDR2 SYDVKM. CDR3 amino acids: CASETVNQPQHF. CDR3 DNA: TGTGCCAGCGAGACAGTCAATCAGCCCCAGCATTTT.

This chain connects TRBV19 to TRBJ1-4; 11 nucleotides align to TRBD1. CDR3 length: 14 amino acids. Looked up from germline, CDR1 is LNHDA and CDR2 is SQIVND (reference sequence). The junction had 5 bases not matched to a gene; V was cut back by 7 bases and J by 7 bases. CDR3 DNA sequence: TGTGCCAGTACTGGGACAGGGGGAAGTGAAAAACTGTTTTTT. This translates into CASTGTGGSEKLFF. Complete variable domain (other parts from reference TRBV19 and TRBJ1-4): DGGITQSPKYLFRKEGQNVTLSCEQNLNHDAMYWYRQDPGQGLRLIYYSQIVNDFQKGDIAEGYSVSREKKESFPLTVTSAQKNPTAFYLCASTGTGGSEKLFFGSGTQLSVL.

The chain is built from TRBV5-6 and TRBJ1-1, with 10 positions matching TRBD1. This CDR3 is 17 amino acids long. Germline CDR1 SGHDT, CDR2 YYEEEE. J lost 1 base, V lost 4 bases, and 10 bases had no gene match. CDR3 protein: CASSRWGQGSPNTEAFF. The CDR3, as DNA: TGTGCCAGCAGCCGGTGGGGACAGGGGTCCCCGAACACTGAAGCTTTCTTT.

This clone was detected a few times. This chain joins TRBV27 and TRBJ2-3; 13 positions match TRBD2. The CDR3 loop spans 15 amino acids. Per the germline V gene, CDR1 is MNHEY and CDR2 is SMNVEV (reference sequence). The ends lost 6 bases at V and 6 bases at J; junction bases unmatched: 6. The CDR3 region is CASSKTSGGRDTQYF. In nucleotides, the CDR3 is TGTGCCAGCAGCAAGACTAGCGGGGGGAGGGATACGCAGTATTTT.

V is TRBV7-2 and J is TRBJ1-3, with 7 bases matching TRBD1. Germline trimming cut 5 bases from V and 0 bases from J; bases unmatched to any gene: 7. This CDR3 has 16 amino acids. Germline values: CDR1 SGHTA, CDR2 FQGNSA. In nucleotides, the CDR3 is TGTGCCAGCAGCCCTTACAGGGGCACCTCTGGAAACACCATATATTTT. Its translation: CASSPYRGTSGNTIYF.

This chain links TRBV9 with TRBJ1-5; 7 nucleotides align to TRBD1. V dropped 4 bases and J dropped 7; count of bases not matched to a gene: 14. There are 16 residues in the CDR3. Looked up from germline, CDR1 is SGDLS and CDR2 is YYNGEE. CDR3 sequence reads: CASSPGGAGGNQPQHF. CDR3 bases: TGTGCCAGCAGCCCTGGCGGGGCAGGGGGTAACCAGCCCCAGCATTTT.

In this sample, this clone turned up a few times. Other nucleotide sequences from this sample produce the same CDR3. The chain joins TRBV10-2 to TRBJ2-7; the D gene is possibly TRBD2 (6 bases). Deletions cut 8 bases from V and 0 bases from J, with 11 bases between. This CDR3 is 13 amino acids long. Germline V gene sequence: CDR1 WSHSY, CDR2 SAAADI. CDR3 protein: CASRETVSYEQYF. CDR3 bases: TGCGCCAGCCGGGAGACCGTCTCCTACGAGCAGTACTTC.